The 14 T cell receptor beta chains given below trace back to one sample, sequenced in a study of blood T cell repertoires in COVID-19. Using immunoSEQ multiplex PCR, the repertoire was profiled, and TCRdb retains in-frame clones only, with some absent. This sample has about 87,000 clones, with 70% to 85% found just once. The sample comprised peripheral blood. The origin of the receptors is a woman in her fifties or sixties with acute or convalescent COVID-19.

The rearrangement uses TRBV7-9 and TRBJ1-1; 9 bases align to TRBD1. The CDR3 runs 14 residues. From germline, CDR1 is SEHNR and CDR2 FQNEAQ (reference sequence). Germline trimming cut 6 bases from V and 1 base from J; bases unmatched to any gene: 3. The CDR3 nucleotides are TGTGCCAGCAGTCCGACAGGGGGGAACACTGAAGCTTTCTTT. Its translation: CASSPTGGNTEAFF.

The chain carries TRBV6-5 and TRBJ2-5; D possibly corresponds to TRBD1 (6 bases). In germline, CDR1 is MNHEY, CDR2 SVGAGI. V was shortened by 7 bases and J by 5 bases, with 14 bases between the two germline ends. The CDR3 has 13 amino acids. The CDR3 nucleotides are TGTGCCAGCAATCACAGGGTAGGGGAGACCCAGTACTTC. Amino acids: CASNHRVGETQYF.

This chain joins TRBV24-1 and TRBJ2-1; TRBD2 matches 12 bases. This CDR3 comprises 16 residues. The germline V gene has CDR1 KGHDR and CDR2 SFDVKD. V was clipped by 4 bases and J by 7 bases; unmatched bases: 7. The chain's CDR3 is CATSDRLAGGPNEQFF. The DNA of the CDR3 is TGTGCCACCAGTGACAGGCTAGCGGGGGGGCCAAATGAGCAGTTCTTC.

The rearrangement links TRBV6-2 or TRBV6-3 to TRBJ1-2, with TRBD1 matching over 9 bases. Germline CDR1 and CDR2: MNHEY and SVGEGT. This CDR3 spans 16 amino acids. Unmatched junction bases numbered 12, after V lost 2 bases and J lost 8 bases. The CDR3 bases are TGTGCCAGCAGTTACCCGCGATTACAGGGGGCAAACGGCTACACCTTC. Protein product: CASSYPRLQGANGYTF.

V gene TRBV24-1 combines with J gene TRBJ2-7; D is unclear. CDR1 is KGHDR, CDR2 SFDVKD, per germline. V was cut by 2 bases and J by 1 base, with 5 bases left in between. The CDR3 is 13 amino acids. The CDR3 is CATSDSGSYEQYF. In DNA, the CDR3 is TGTGCCACCAGTGATTCCGGGTCCTACGAGCAGTACTTC.

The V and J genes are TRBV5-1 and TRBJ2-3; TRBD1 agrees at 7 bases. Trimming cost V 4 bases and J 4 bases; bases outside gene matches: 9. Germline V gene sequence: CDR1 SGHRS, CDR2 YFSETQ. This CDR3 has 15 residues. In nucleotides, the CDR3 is TGCGCCAGCAGCACCGCAGGACAGGAGTCAGATACGCAGTATTTT. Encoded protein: CASSTAGQESDTQYF.

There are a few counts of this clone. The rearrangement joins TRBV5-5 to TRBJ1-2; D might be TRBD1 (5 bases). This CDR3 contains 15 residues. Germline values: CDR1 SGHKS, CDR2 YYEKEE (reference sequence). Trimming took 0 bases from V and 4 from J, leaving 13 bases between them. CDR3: CASSLVGATGYGYTF. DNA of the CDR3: TGTGCCAGCAGCTTGGTAGGGGCAACGGGCTATGGCTACACCTTC.

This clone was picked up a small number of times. The chain's CDR3 is CASSQGPYNEQFF. The CDR3 DNA follows: TGTGCCAGCAGCCAGGGTCCTTACAATGAGCAGTTCTTC. The chain carries TRBV6-5 and TRBJ2-1; a possible D gene is TRBD1 (5 bases). Looked up from germline, CDR1 is MNHEY and CDR2 is SVGAGI. This CDR3 comprises 13 residues. V was pared by 6 bases and J by 4 bases, with 10 bases between.

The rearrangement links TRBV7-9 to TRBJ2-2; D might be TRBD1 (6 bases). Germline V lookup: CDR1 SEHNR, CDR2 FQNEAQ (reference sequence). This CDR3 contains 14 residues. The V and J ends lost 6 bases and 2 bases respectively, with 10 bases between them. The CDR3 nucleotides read TGTGCCAGCAGAAGACAGGCTAACACCGGGGAGCTGTTTTTT. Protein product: CASRRQANTGELFF.

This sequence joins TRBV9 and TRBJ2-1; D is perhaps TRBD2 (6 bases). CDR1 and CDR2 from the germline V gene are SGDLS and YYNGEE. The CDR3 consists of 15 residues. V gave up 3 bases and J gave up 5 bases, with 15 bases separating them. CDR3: CASSGLRRDHNEQFF. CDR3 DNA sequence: TGTGCCAGCAGCGGCCTCCGGCGGGACCACAATGAGCAGTTCTTC.

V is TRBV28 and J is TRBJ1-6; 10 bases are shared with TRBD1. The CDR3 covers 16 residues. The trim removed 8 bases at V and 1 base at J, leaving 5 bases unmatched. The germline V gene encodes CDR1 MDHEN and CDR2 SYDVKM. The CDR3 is CASRGQGRSYNSPLHF. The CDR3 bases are TGTGCCAGCCGGGGACAGGGGCGGTCCTATAATTCACCCCTCCACTTT.

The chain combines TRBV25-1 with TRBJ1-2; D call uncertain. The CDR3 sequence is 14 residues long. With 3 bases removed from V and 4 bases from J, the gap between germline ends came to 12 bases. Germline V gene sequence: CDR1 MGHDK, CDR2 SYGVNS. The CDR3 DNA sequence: TGTGCCAGCAGTGACAGACTTATTTCCTATGGCTACACCTTC. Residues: CASSDRLISYGYTF.

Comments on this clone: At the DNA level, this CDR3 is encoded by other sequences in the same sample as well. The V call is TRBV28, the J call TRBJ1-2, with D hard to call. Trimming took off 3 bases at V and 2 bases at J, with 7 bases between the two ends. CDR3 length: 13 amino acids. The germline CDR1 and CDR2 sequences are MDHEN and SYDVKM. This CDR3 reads CASSLGRNYGYTF. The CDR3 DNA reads TGTGCCAGCAGTTTGGGCCGGAACTATGGCTACACCTTC.

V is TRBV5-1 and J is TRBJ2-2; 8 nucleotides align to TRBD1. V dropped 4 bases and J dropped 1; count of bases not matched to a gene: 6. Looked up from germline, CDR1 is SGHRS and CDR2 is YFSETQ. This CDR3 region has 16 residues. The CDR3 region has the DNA TGCGCCAGCAGCCCGGCAGGGGGCATGAACACCGGGGAGCTGTTTTTT. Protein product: CASSPAGGMNTGELFF.